This TCR beta chain is from a study of T-cell memory formation after mild COVID-19. CDR3 length: 17 residues. The germline V and J ends were trimmed by 2 bases and 5 bases, with 19 bases remaining between them. This clonotype has more than one count but fewer than ten. TCRdb reanalysed the 5' RACE reads using MiXCR and keeps one entry per CDR3 protein. The sample has 170,000 or so distinct CDR3 sequences, 20% to 25% seen once. The TCR comes from an adult woman who had mild COVID-19 (a few samples of this study predate the infection). Cell type and time point are not known. Sequenced: PBMCs or a T cell subset sorted from them (not recorded which). The V call is TRBV12-3 or TRBV12-4, the J call TRBJ2-1; no reliable D call. CDR3 residues: CASSLSWLSLRNNEQFF. The CDR3 region has the DNA TGTGCCAGCAGTTTATCGTGGCTCTCTCTTAGGAACAATGAGCAGTTCTTC.